This T cell receptor beta chain comes out of a study of blood T cell repertoires in COVID-19. In the source study's methods: Amplification of reference gene primers was used by the study to estimate nucleated cell counts. The repertoire was sequenced with immunoSEQ multiplex PCR; TCRdb's copy has only in-frame clones and lacks some. V, J and clone size reflect that table, while D and trimming were determined from the DNA. The repertoire holds about 270,000 clones, with around 86% as singletons. V was clipped by 3 bases and J by 7 bases; unmatched bases: 4. There are 13 residues in the CDR3. The germline V gene has CDR1 LGHDT and CDR2 YNNKEL (reference sequence).

The source of this sequence is a woman of 80 years or more with COVID-19, enrolled during active disease. Sequenced input: peripheral blood. The rearrangement joins TRBV3-1 (or the pseudogene TRBV3-2) to TRBJ1-1; 8 nucleotides agree with TRBD1. CDR3: CASSHPGGGEAFF. As DNA, the CDR3 is TGTGCCAGCAGCCACCCAGGGGGCGGTGAAGCTTTCTTT.